The rows below give T cell receptor beta chains drawn from one sample of a study of blood T cells in healthy people across ages. TCRdb re-called the 5' RACE reads with MiXCR, one entry per CDR3 protein. The sample lists 780,000 or so distinct CDR3 sequences, about 56% occurring once. Specimen: blood. The receptors were gathered from a middle-aged man in good health. Each CDR3 is given with its conserved first and last residue. A D gene is named only where the DNA matches it firmly. Clone size is stated in some rows and not others, as once, few, many or a class when expanded.

v_gene: TRBV27; abundance: -; j_gene: TRBJ2-3; d_gene: -; CDR3aa: CASSKKDTFGDTQYF; CDR3nt: TGTGCCAGCAGTAAAAAGGACACCTTCGGAGATACGCAGTATTTT
v_gene: TRBV27; abundance: once; j_gene: TRBJ1-5; d_gene: -; CDR3aa: CASSLAPSYYPQHF; CDR3nt: TGTGCCAGCAGTTTAGCCCCCTCATACTACCCCCAGCATTTT
v_gene: TRBV7-2; abundance: -; j_gene: TRBJ2-1; d_gene: -; CDR3aa: CASSFGLGNNEQFF; CDR3nt: TGTGCCAGCAGCTTTGGACTTGGCAACAATGAGCAGTTCTTC
v_gene: TRBV20-1; abundance: -; j_gene: TRBJ1-5; d_gene: TRBD1; CDR3aa: CSASVGRGGGNQPQHF; CDR3nt: TGCAGTGCTAGTGTCGGCAGGGGGGGGGGCAATCAGCCCCAGCATTTT
v_gene: TRBV7-2; abundance: many; j_gene: TRBJ2-1; d_gene: -; CDR3aa: CASSLAYNEQFF; CDR3nt: TGTGCCAGCAGCTTAGCCTACAATGAGCAGTTCTTC
v_gene: TRBV2; abundance: -; j_gene: TRBJ2-4; d_gene: TRBD2; CDR3aa: CASSGHSGRADIQYF; CDR3nt: TGTGCCAGCAGCGGGCACAGCGGGAGGGCGGACATTCAGTACTTC
v_gene: TRBV29-1; abundance: -; j_gene: TRBJ2-2; d_gene: TRBD1; CDR3aa: CSVAPDRVVGELFF; CDR3nt: TGCAGCGTTGCCCCCGACAGGGTTGTCGGGGAGCTGTTTTTT
v_gene: TRBV27; abundance: few; j_gene: TRBJ2-7; d_gene: TRBD1; CDR3aa: CASSTPGQVFEQYF; CDR3nt: TGTGCCAGCAGTACCCCGGGACAGGTCTTCGAGCAGTACTTC
v_gene: TRBV7-2; abundance: few; j_gene: TRBJ2-3; d_gene: -; CDR3aa: CASSLERAGPWSNTDTQYF; CDR3nt: TGTGCCAGCAGCTTAGAAAGGGCGGGGCCGTGGTCTAACACAGATACGCAGTATTTT
v_gene: TRBV6-2/TRBV6-3; abundance: -; j_gene: TRBJ1-5; d_gene: -; CDR3aa: CASRRDQGQPQHF; CDR3nt: TGTGCCAGCAGGAGGGATCAGGGGCAGCCCCAGCATTTT
v_gene: TRBV7-9; abundance: few; j_gene: TRBJ2-1; d_gene: TRBD1; CDR3aa: CASSPGWDREWDEQFF; CDR3nt: TGTGCCAGCAGCCCAGGTTGGGACAGGGAGTGGGATGAGCAGTTCTTC
v_gene: TRBV28; abundance: -; j_gene: TRBJ2-7; d_gene: TRBD1; CDR3aa: CASSKRTGNFYEQYF; CDR3nt: TGTGCCAGCAGTAAGAGGACAGGTAATTTCTACGAGCAGTACTTC
v_gene: TRBV21-1; abundance: -; j_gene: TRBJ1-5; d_gene: -; CDR3aa: CASSKARDTSISSNQPQHF; CDR3nt: TGTGCCAGCAGCAAAGCGAGAGACACCAGCATTTCGAGCAATCAGCCCCAGCATTTT
v_gene: TRBV12-3/TRBV12-4; abundance: -; j_gene: TRBJ2-7; d_gene: TRBD2; CDR3aa: CASCSSGASGRSEQYF; CDR3nt: TGTGCCAGCTGCTCTAGTGGGGCTAGCGGGAGATCCGAGCAGTACTTC
v_gene: TRBV11-2; abundance: -; j_gene: TRBJ1-2; d_gene: TRBD1; CDR3aa: CASSQGTGELGGYTF; CDR3nt: TGTGCCAGCAGCCAAGGGACAGGGGAGCTGGGGGGCTACACCTTC
v_gene: TRBV12-3/TRBV12-4; abundance: -; j_gene: TRBJ2-1; d_gene: -; CDR3aa: CASSFLSLGDYNEQFF; CDR3nt: TGTGCCAGCAGTTTTTTATCCTTGGGGGATTACAATGAGCAGTTCTTC
v_gene: TRBV5-1; abundance: -; j_gene: TRBJ1-1; d_gene: -; CDR3aa: CASSLGQGGTEAFF; CDR3nt: TGTGCCAGCAGTTTAGGCCAGGGCGGCACTGAAGCTTTCTTT
v_gene: TRBV5-1; abundance: -; j_gene: TRBJ2-1; d_gene: TRBD1; CDR3aa: CASSFTQGVDEQFF; CDR3nt: TGCGCCAGCAGCTTCACACAGGGGGTCGATGAGCAGTTCTTC
v_gene: TRBV27; abundance: -; j_gene: TRBJ1-4; d_gene: -; CDR3aa: CASSTMGGSEKLFF; CDR3nt: TGTGCCAGCAGCACCATGGGGGGCAGTGAAAAACTGTTTTTT
v_gene: TRBV4-3; abundance: once; j_gene: TRBJ2-7; d_gene: -; CDR3aa: CASSQASEQYF; CDR3nt: TGCGCCAGCAGCCAGGCTAGTGAGCAGTACTTC
v_gene: TRBV12-3/TRBV12-4; abundance: -; j_gene: TRBJ2-1; d_gene: -; CDR3aa: CASSPKGRSYNEQFF; CDR3nt: TGTGCCAGCAGTCCAAAGGGTCGCTCCTACAATGAGCAGTTCTTC
v_gene: TRBV27; abundance: -; j_gene: TRBJ2-7; d_gene: -; CDR3aa: CASSTAEGERGYYEQYF; CDR3nt: TGTGCCAGCAGTACTGCAGAGGGGGAGAGGGGTTACTACGAGCAGTACTTC
v_gene: TRBV5-1; abundance: few; j_gene: TRBJ1-6; d_gene: TRBD1; CDR3aa: CASSLRQRQGNSPLHF; CDR3nt: TGCGCCAGCAGCTTGAGGCAACGACAGGGTAATTCACCCCTCCACTTT
v_gene: TRBV5-5; abundance: -; j_gene: TRBJ2-7; d_gene: -; CDR3aa: CASSSDRTPYNEQYF; CDR3nt: TGTGCCAGCAGCTCCGACAGGACCCCCTACAATGAGCAGTACTTC
v_gene: TRBV27; abundance: few; j_gene: TRBJ2-7; d_gene: TRBD1; CDR3aa: CASSLSRQGGYEQYF; CDR3nt: TGTGCCAGCAGTTTATCCAGACAGGGTGGGTACGAGCAGTACTTC
v_gene: TRBV27; abundance: -; j_gene: TRBJ2-3; d_gene: TRBD2; CDR3aa: CASSPTSGGARTDTQYF; CDR3nt: TGTGCCAGCAGCCCCACTAGCGGGGGGGCTAGGACAGATACGCAGTATTTT
v_gene: TRBV6-6; abundance: -; j_gene: TRBJ2-1; d_gene: -; CDR3aa: CASGPGRGYNEQFF; CDR3nt: TGTGCCAGCGGGCCCGGTAGAGGGTACAATGAGCAGTTCTTC
v_gene: TRBV7-2; abundance: -; j_gene: TRBJ2-7; d_gene: -; CDR3aa: CAGSRSNSGTTSFYEQYF; CDR3nt: TGTGCCGGCAGCCGATCAAATTCCGGGACAACCAGTTTCTACGAGCAGTACTTC
v_gene: TRBV5-4; abundance: -; j_gene: TRBJ2-1; d_gene: -; CDR3aa: CASSREVGDNEQFF; CDR3nt: TGTGCCAGCAGTCGGGAAGTGGGTGACAATGAGCAGTTCTTC
v_gene: TRBV15; abundance: -; j_gene: TRBJ2-3; d_gene: -; CDR3aa: CATSRSSRTDGTDTQYF; CDR3nt: TGTGCCACCAGCCGATCTAGTAGGACAGACGGCACAGATACGCAGTATTTT
v_gene: TRBV29-1; abundance: -; j_gene: TRBJ1-2; d_gene: -; CDR3aa: CSVDWQGVVGGYTF; CDR3nt: TGCAGCGTCGACTGGCAGGGTGTAGTAGGTGGCTACACCTTC
v_gene: TRBV6-1; abundance: -; j_gene: TRBJ2-7; d_gene: -; CDR3aa: CASSEATDLYEQYF; CDR3nt: TGTGCCAGCAGTGAAGCAACAGATCTTTACGAGCAGTACTTC
v_gene: TRBV3-1; abundance: -; j_gene: TRBJ1-5; d_gene: -; CDR3aa: CASSQDSSQAQPQHF; CDR3nt: TGTGCCAGCAGCCAAGATTCCAGCCAGGCTCAGCCCCAGCATTTT
v_gene: TRBV14; abundance: few; j_gene: TRBJ2-1; d_gene: -; CDR3aa: CASSPGTLSYEQFF; CDR3nt: TGTGCCAGCAGTCCAGGCACCCTTTCCTATGAGCAGTTCTTC
v_gene: TRBV15; abundance: -; j_gene: TRBJ2-5; d_gene: -; CDR3aa: CATSSPLVGQGAEETQYF; CDR3nt: TGTGCCACCAGCAGTCCCCTAGTAGGCCAAGGGGCGGAAGAGACCCAGTACTTC
v_gene: TRBV5-1; abundance: -; j_gene: TRBJ2-5; d_gene: -; CDR3aa: CASRGTSGETQYF; CDR3nt: TGCGCCAGCAGGGGGACGTCCGGGGAGACCCAGTACTTC
v_gene: TRBV18; abundance: -; j_gene: TRBJ1-1; d_gene: -; CDR3aa: CASSPSLGSNTEAFF; CDR3nt: TGTGCCAGCTCCCCCAGTCTTGGATCTAACACTGAAGCTTTCTTT
v_gene: TRBV7-9; abundance: -; j_gene: TRBJ2-5; d_gene: TRBD2; CDR3aa: CASSPPAGLAGGEQYF; CDR3nt: TGTGCCAGCAGCCCCCCGGCGGGACTAGCGGGCGGAGAGCAGTACTTC
v_gene: TRBV4-3; abundance: -; j_gene: TRBJ2-2; d_gene: TRBD2; CDR3aa: CASSQVGTSGSGELFF; CDR3nt: TGCGCCAGCAGCCAAGTGGGGACTAGCGGGAGCGGGGAGCTGTTTTTT
v_gene: TRBV27; abundance: -; j_gene: TRBJ2-1; d_gene: TRBD2; CDR3aa: CASSPQLGTSGSQTQFF; CDR3nt: TGTGCCAGCAGTCCACAACTGGGGACTAGCGGGAGTCAGACCCAGTTCTTC
v_gene: TRBV5-5; abundance: -; j_gene: TRBJ2-5; d_gene: TRBD2; CDR3aa: CASSFQLASFGETQYF; CDR3nt: TGTGCCAGCAGCTTTCAACTAGCGAGTTTTGGAGAGACCCAGTACTTC
v_gene: TRBV29-1; abundance: -; j_gene: TRBJ2-3; d_gene: TRBD1; CDR3aa: CSAVGQGKTDTQYF; CDR3nt: TGCAGCGCTGTGGGACAGGGGAAGACAGATACGCAGTATTTT
v_gene: TRBV7-2; abundance: -; j_gene: TRBJ1-1; d_gene: TRBD1; CDR3aa: CASSRDSPTEAFF; CDR3nt: TGTGCCAGCTCTCGGGACAGTCCAACTGAAGCTTTCTTT
v_gene: TRBV6-5; abundance: -; j_gene: TRBJ2-1; d_gene: TRBD1; CDR3aa: CASSYWGQGAHNEQFF; CDR3nt: TGTGCCAGCAGTTATTGGGGACAGGGAGCTCACAATGAGCAGTTCTTC
v_gene: TRBV30; abundance: -; j_gene: TRBJ2-5; d_gene: -; CDR3aa: CAWSVNSGETQYF; CDR3nt: TGTGCCTGGAGTGTAAATTCAGGAGAGACCCAGTACTTC
v_gene: TRBV27; abundance: few; j_gene: TRBJ2-3; d_gene: -; CDR3aa: CASSLTSPDTQYF; CDR3nt: TGTGCCAGCAGTTTGACTAGTCCAGATACGCAGTATTTT
v_gene: TRBV4-3; abundance: -; j_gene: TRBJ2-7; d_gene: TRBD2; CDR3aa: CASSQDAGAPYEQYF; CDR3nt: TGCGCCAGCAGCCAAGATGCGGGAGCTCCCTACGAGCAGTACTTC
v_gene: TRBV7-9; abundance: once; j_gene: TRBJ1-2; d_gene: TRBD1; CDR3aa: CASSPRSDRFGGYTF; CDR3nt: TGTGCCAGCAGCCCCCGCTCGGACAGGTTTGGTGGCTACACCTTC
v_gene: TRBV2; abundance: few; j_gene: TRBJ2-5; d_gene: -; CDR3aa: CASSWTKETQYF; CDR3nt: TGTGCCAGCAGTTGGACGAAAGAGACCCAGTACTTC
v_gene: TRBV4-2; abundance: few; j_gene: TRBJ2-4; d_gene: TRBD1; CDR3aa: CASSRNDRENIQYF; CDR3nt: TGTGCCAGCAGCCGTAACGACAGGGAAAACATTCAGTACTTC
v_gene: TRBV5-5; abundance: -; j_gene: TRBJ2-3; d_gene: TRBD2; CDR3aa: CASSSGLAPATDTQYF; CDR3nt: TGTGCCAGCAGCTCGGGACTAGCCCCTGCCACAGATACGCAGTATTTT
v_gene: TRBV25-1; abundance: -; j_gene: TRBJ2-7; d_gene: -; CDR3aa: CATGASGLYEQYF; CDR3nt: TGTGCCACCGGGGCATCCGGACTCTACGAGCAGTACTTC
v_gene: TRBV7-2; abundance: -; j_gene: TRBJ2-4; d_gene: -; CDR3aa: CASSSKGDAGINIQYF; CDR3nt: TGTGCCAGCAGCTCAAAGGGAGATGCTGGGATAAACATTCAGTACTTC
v_gene: TRBV29-1; abundance: few; j_gene: TRBJ1-2; d_gene: -; CDR3aa: CSVRWWGREQTNGYTF; CDR3nt: TGCAGCGTCCGTTGGTGGGGTCGGGAACAGACCAATGGCTACACCTTC
v_gene: TRBV28; abundance: -; j_gene: TRBJ2-7; d_gene: -; CDR3aa: CASSLMEIYEQYF; CDR3nt: TGTGCCAGCAGTTTAATGGAGATTTACGAGCAGTACTTC
v_gene: TRBV20-1; abundance: -; j_gene: TRBJ2-3; d_gene: TRBD1; CDR3aa: CSARGGPGQGTTDTQYF; CDR3nt: TGCAGTGCTAGAGGGGGCCCGGGACAGGGGACCACAGATACGCAGTATTTT
v_gene: TRBV7-2; abundance: -; j_gene: TRBJ2-5; d_gene: TRBD2; CDR3aa: CASSLGPSGGAETQYF; CDR3nt: TGTGCCAGTAGCTTAGGGCCTAGCGGGGGGGCAGAGACCCAGTACTTC
v_gene: TRBV7-2; abundance: few; j_gene: TRBJ1-5; d_gene: -; CDR3aa: CASSLRSRGQPQHF; CDR3nt: TGTGCCAGCAGCTTAAGATCCAGGGGTCAGCCCCAGCATTTT
v_gene: TRBV13; abundance: many; j_gene: TRBJ1-2; d_gene: -; CDR3aa: CASSLGQGAELSYGYTF; CDR3nt: TGTGCCAGCAGCTTAGGCCAGGGCGCAGAACTATCCTATGGCTACACCTTC